What follows describes a single T cell receptor (beta chain). Measured with immunoSEQ multiplex PCR; TCRdb has only the in-frame clones, and not every one. The sample lists some 270,000 clones, about 80% occurring once. CDR1 and CDR2 from the germline V gene are SGHDT and YYEEEE. The CDR3 length is 15 residues. Trimming removed 2 bases from V and 0 bases from J, with 9 bases in between. This sample is drawn from a study of blood T cell repertoires in COVID-19. The chain combines TRBV5-6 with TRBJ1-3; D ambiguous. The receptor was derived from a man between 45 and 60 years old who had recovered from COVID-19. Sequencing was carried out using PBMCs or T cells enriched from blood (not recorded which). CDR3 nucleotides: TGTGCCAGCAGCTTCGGGATGTCCTCTGGAAACACCATATATTTT. This gives the protein CASSFGMSSGNTIYF.